The 24 T cell receptor beta chains in this list originate from one sample, sequenced in a study of blood T cell repertoires in COVID-19. Clones were sequenced by immunoSEQ multiplex PCR, and TCRdb holds only the in-frame ones, with some missing. The data show over 200,000 clones, about 85% seen once. Input material: PBMCs or T cells enriched from blood (not recorded which). The receptors originated from a man aged 25 to 40 who had recovered from COVID-19.

The chain combines TRBV7-2 with TRBJ1-5; tentatively, D is TRBD1 (6 bases). The CDR3 runs to 15 residues. Trimming cost V 6 bases and J 4 bases, with 16 bases left between them. The germline gives CDR1 SGHTA, CDR2 FQGNSA. CDR3 protein: CASSPDRNPNQPQHF. The CDR3 DNA is TGTGCCAGCAGTCCCGACAGGAACCCAAATCAGCCCCAGCATTTT.

V and J are TRBV5-1 and TRBJ1-6, with TRBD1 identical over 8 bases. Unmatched junction bases numbered 3, after V lost 0 bases and J lost 7 bases. This CDR3 is 15 amino acids long. The germline CDR1 and CDR2 sequences are SGHRS and YFSETQ. Here the CDR3 DNA reads TGCGCCAGCAGCTTGGGGACAGGGCTAAATTCACCCCTCCACTTT. Protein sequence: CASSLGTGLNSPLHF.

J is TRBJ1-1 and V is TRBV19; D is undetermined. V shed 9 bases and J shed 9 bases, with 17 bases lying between them. CDR1 is LNHDA, CDR2 SQIVND, per germline (reference sequence). The CDR3 contains 12 residues. The CDR3 reads CASELPGFQAFF. The CDR3 DNA sequence: TGTGCCAGCGAATTACCGGGGTTTCAAGCTTTCTTT.

The chain has TRBV27 and TRBJ2-2; TRBD2 agrees at 13 bases. V gave up 6 bases and J gave up 5 bases; unmatched junction bases: 6. The CDR3 length is 16 residues. From germline, CDR1 is MNHEY and CDR2 SMNVEV (reference sequence). The CDR3 region is CASRIGLAGVTGELFF. CDR3 sequence (DNA): TGTGCCAGCAGGATAGGACTAGCGGGGGTTACCGGGGAGCTGTTTTTT.

This chain joins TRBV6-5 and TRBJ1-6; 7 nucleotides agree with TRBD1. The CDR3 contains 15 residues. CDR1 and CDR2 (germline): MNHEY, SVGAGI. The V segment lost 6 bases and the J segment 7 bases; nucleotides outside the gene matches: 9. The CDR3 region is CASRLGTAKNSPLHF. The CDR3 DNA is TGTGCCAGCAGGTTAGGGACAGCCAAGAATTCACCCCTCCACTTT.

The chain recombines TRBV2 with TRBJ1-2; tentatively, D is TRBD1 (6 bases). Germline values: CDR1 SNHLY, CDR2 FYNNEI. This CDR3 region has 12 residues. The germline V and J ends were trimmed by 6 bases and 5 bases, with 10 bases remaining between them. The CDR3 nucleotides are TGTGCCAGCAGGAGGACAGATTATGGCTACACCTTC. Its protein is CASRRTDYGYTF.

As regards this clone: This sample includes further DNA sequences coding for the same CDR3. This rearrangement joins TRBV29-1 to TRBJ2-2; maybe TRBD2 (5 bases). Germline loops: CDR1 SQVTM, CDR2 ANQGSEA. The CDR3 totals 12 residues. The CDR3 loop is CSVSENTGELFF. The CDR3 nucleotides read TGCAGTGTTAGCGAGAACACCGGGGAGCTGTTTTTT.

This clone has only one observation. V usage is TRBV27 and J usage is TRBJ1-1; tentative D call: TRBD1 (5 bases). V was trimmed by 6 bases and J by 6 bases, leaving 8 bases between them. Germline V gene data show CDR1 as MNHEY and CDR2 as SMNVEV (reference sequence). The CDR3 sequence is 11 residues long. The CDR3 DNA reads as TGTGCCAGCAGCACAGGCGCTGAAGCTTTCTTT. This translates into CASSTGAEAFF.

In its sample, this clone was seen once. The gene calls are TRBV10-3 and TRBJ2-2; D is possibly TRBD2 (5 bases). The CDR3 is 12 residues long. Trimming pared 11 bases from V and 2 bases from J, leaving 9 bases between. Germline V gene lookup returns CDR1 ENHRY and CDR2 SYGVKD. DNA for the CDR3: TGTGCCGGCGGACTCAACACCGGGGAGCTGTTTTTT. Its translation: CAGGLNTGELFF.

The chain recombines TRBV7-2 with TRBJ1-1, with D possibly being TRBD1 (5 bases). V lost 1 base to trimming and J lost 0 bases, with 9 bases between them. This CDR3 contains 15 residues. Germline CDR1 reads SGHTA; CDR2 reads FQGNSA. In nucleotides, the CDR3 is TGTGCCAGCAGCTTAGGCGGGACGGTGAACACTGAAGCTTTCTTT. Protein: CASSLGGTVNTEAFF.

The chain uses TRBV27 and TRBJ1-2, with unresolved D. V gave up 6 bases and J gave up 5 bases, with 13 bases separating them. CDR1 is MNHEY and CDR2 is SMNVEV in the germline V gene (reference sequence). This CDR3 comprises 13 residues. CDR3 amino acids: CASSPYGRYGYTF. For the CDR3, the DNA is TGTGCCAGCAGCCCCTACGGGAGATATGGCTACACCTTC.

The chain uses TRBV3-1 (or the pseudogene TRBV3-2) and TRBJ1-6, with D perhaps TRBD1 (6 bases). The CDR3 sequence is 13 residues long. CDR1 is LGHDT and CDR2 is YNNKEL in the germline V gene (reference sequence). V was pared by 9 bases and J by 7 bases, with 13 bases between. The CDR3 loop reads CASGGGANSPLHF. The CDR3 DNA follows: TGTGCCAGTGGGGGGGGCGCGAATTCACCCCTCCACTTT.

This chain uses TRBV28 with TRBJ2-2; 10 positions match TRBD2. V was pared by 1 base and J by 8 bases, with 10 bases of the junction left unmatched. Germline values: CDR1 MDHEN, CDR2 SYDVKM. The CDR3 spans 17 residues. CDR3 amino acids: CASSLFPGTSVGGELFF. For the CDR3, the DNA is TGTGCCAGCAGTTTATTCCCCGGGACTAGCGTAGGTGGGGAGCTGTTTTTT.

The chain links TRBV3-1 (or the pseudogene TRBV3-2) to TRBJ1-2; D call uncertain. This CDR3 region has 14 residues. V lost 1 base and J 5 bases, leaving 11 bases between the germline ends. Germline CDR1 and CDR2: LGHDT and YNNKEL (reference sequence). In nucleotides, the CDR3 is TGTGCCAGCAGCCAAGGTGCAACGGGGTATGGCTACACCTTC. Amino acids: CASSQGATGYGYTF.

The chain uses TRBV29-1 and TRBJ2-7; 8 bases are shared with TRBD1. J lost 6 bases, V lost 7 bases, and 2 bases had no gene match. This CDR3 has 10 amino acids. Germline-derived CDR1 and CDR2 are SQVTM and ANQGSEA. CDR3 amino acids: CSAGTGEQYF. In DNA form, the CDR3 reads TGCAGCGCCGGGACAGGCGAGCAGTACTTC.

This chain connects TRBV9 to TRBJ2-5, with D possibly being TRBD1 (5 bases). This CDR3 contains 13 residues. V was trimmed by 0 bases and J by 4 bases, leaving 7 bases between them. Germline V CDR1 and CDR2: SGDLS, YYNGEE. CDR3 protein: CASSVAGSETQYF. CDR3 nucleotide sequence: TGTGCCAGCAGCGTAGCAGGGTCAGAGACCCAGTACTTC.

The chain joins TRBV30 to TRBJ1-2, with TRBD1 matching 10 bases. CDR1 is GTSNPN, CDR2 SVGIG, per germline (reference sequence). J gave up 7 bases and V 5 bases, and 4 bases lay outside the gene matches. The CDR3 totals 12 residues. DNA for the CDR3: TGTGCCTGGGACAGGGGGCTCGGTGGCTACACCTTC. This codes for CAWDRGLGGYTF.

The chain joins TRBV20-1 to TRBJ1-1; maybe TRBD1 (6 bases). V dropped 6 bases and J dropped 8 bases, with 13 bases sitting between them. Looked up from germline, CDR1 is DFQATT and CDR2 is SNEGSKA (reference sequence). The CDR3 has 11 amino acids. CDR3 protein: CSASRGLEAFF. The CDR3 coding sequence is TGCAGTGCCTCAAGGGGGTTAGAAGCTTTCTTT.

The chain is built from TRBV7-2 and TRBJ1-4; possibly TRBD1 for D (5 bases). Trimming removed 0 bases at V and 9 bases at J, with 17 bases between. The CDR3 runs 16 residues. Germline CDR1 and CDR2: SGHTA and FQGNSA. CDR3 sequence reads: CASSLARQGIFQKLFF. The CDR3 nucleotides are TGTGCCAGCAGCTTAGCGCGGCAGGGTATCTTTCAAAAACTGTTTTTT.

This clone was picked up a small number of times. The chain is built from TRBV2 and TRBJ1-4; the D is unclear. The V and J ends lost 5 bases and 5 bases respectively, with 9 bases between them. Germline V gene data show CDR1 as SNHLY and CDR2 as FYNNEI. This CDR3 comprises 13 residues. In nucleotides, the CDR3 is TGTGCCAGCAGTTATACAGAGAATGAAAAACTGTTTTTT. The encoded protein is CASSYTENEKLFF.

This clone was observed many times. CDR3 sequence: CASNPGVLGGEQFF. CDR3 in DNA: TGTGCCAGCAACCCGGGAGTACTTGGTGGTGAGCAGTTCTTC. The chain combines TRBV6-5 with TRBJ2-1, with D maybe TRBD2 (6 bases). This CDR3 has 14 amino acids. The germline CDR1 and CDR2 sequences are MNHEY and SVGAGI. Deletions cut 7 bases from V and 9 bases from J, with 19 bases between.

This chain joins TRBV28 and TRBJ1-5; D not certain. This CDR3 contains 15 residues. The V gene's germline CDR1 is MDHEN and CDR2 SYDVKM. The V and J ends lost 7 bases and 4 bases respectively, with 17 bases between them. In DNA form, the CDR3 reads TGTGCCAGCACCCTGTATGGGAGGACTAATCAGCCCCAGCATTTT. Translation gives CASTLYGRTNQPQHF.

The chain uses TRBV7-2 and TRBJ1-2, with a possible D match to TRBD1 (6 bases). The ends were cut back, 5 bases at V and 0 bases at J, with 16 bases in the middle. The CDR3 consists of 16 residues. From germline, CDR1 is SGHTA and CDR2 FQGNSA. The CDR3 loop is CASSPMSGGSNYGYTF. As DNA, the CDR3 is TGTGCCAGCAGCCCGATGAGCGGGGGCTCTAACTATGGCTACACCTTC.

The rearrangement uses TRBV2 and TRBJ2-2; 7 bases align to TRBD2. The CDR3 is made up of 15 amino acids. After removal of 3 bases from V and 4 bases from J, the junction contained 5 bases not matched to a gene. Germline CDR1 is SNHLY and CDR2 is FYNNEI. The DNA of the CDR3 is TGTGCCAGCAGTGAGCGGGAGACGGGCACCGGGGAGCTGTTTTTT. Amino acid sequence: CASSERETGTGELFF.